These 18 T cell receptor beta chains originate from one sample sequenced in a study of siplizumab effects on memory and regulatory T cells. Over a period of around six days at 37 degrees C, the mixed lymphocyte reaction cells were cocultured. The protocol was immunoSEQ multiplex PCR, while the TCRdb copy is restricted to in-frame clones and leaves out a portion. The table records approximately 13,000 clones, 40% of them present only once. These receptors' antigens are unknown. Sequencing input: CFSE-low (dividing) CD8+ T cells sorted from an allogeneic mixed lymphocyte reaction. All receptors come from a human donor in good health; the cells came from an allogeneic mixed lymphocyte reaction.

The chain carries TRBV6-5 and TRBJ2-3; 10 positions agree with TRBD2. The CDR3 length is 15 residues. In germline, CDR1 is MNHEY, CDR2 SVGAGI. J was trimmed by 1 base and V by 7 bases; bases with no gene match: 5. The CDR3 loop reads CASNNLAGGTDTQYF. As DNA, the CDR3 is TGTGCCAGCAATAACCTAGCGGGAGGCACAGATACGCAGTATTTT.

This chain joins TRBV19 and TRBJ2-1; no firm D call. This CDR3 has 13 amino acids. Germline lookup yields CDR1 LNHDA and CDR2 SQIVND (reference sequence). Trimming shortened V by 3 bases and J by 4 bases, and 7 bases separated the two germline ends. The CDR3 region has the DNA TGTGCCAGTAGTATGGGAATTTACAATGAGCAGTTCTTC. This codes for CASSMGIYNEQFF. The full variable domain, completed using reference TRBV19 and TRBJ2-1, is DGGITQSPKYLFRKEGQNVTLSCEQNLNHDAMYWYRQDPGQGLRLIYYSQIVNDFQKGDIAEGYSVSREKKESFPLTVTSAQKNPTAFYLCASSMGIYNEQFFGPGTRLTVL.

This chain joins TRBV6-1 and TRBJ1-3; no clear D. The germline V gene encodes CDR1 MNHNS and CDR2 SASEGT. Trimming shortened V by 4 bases and J by 0 bases, and 13 bases separated the two germline ends. The CDR3 runs 16 residues. The CDR3 region is CASSADGGTSGNTIYF. The CDR3 DNA sequence: TGTGCCAGCAGTGCGGACGGAGGAACCTCTGGAAACACCATATATTTT.

J is TRBJ2-1 and V is TRBV7-9, with 7 positions matching TRBD1. Germline CDR1 and CDR2: SEHNR and FQNEAQ (reference sequence). This CDR3 spans 17 amino acids. V trimming: 4 bases; J trimming: 4 bases; junction bases outside the gene matches: 13. The CDR3 sequence: CASSSLVLGDSYNEQFF. The CDR3 nucleotides read TGTGCCAGCAGCTCCTTAGTACTTGGGGACAGTTACAATGAGCAGTTCTTC. Full variable domain (remainder filled in from reference TRBV7-9 and TRBJ2-1): DTGVSQNPRHKITKRGQNVTFRCDPISEHNRLYWYRQTLGQGPEFLTYFQNEAQLEKSRLLSDRFSAERPKGSFSTLEIQRTEQGDSAMYLCASSSLVLGDSYNEQFFGPGTRLTVL.

This clone was seen only a few times. V gene TRBV19 combines with J gene TRBJ2-5, with TRBD2 matching over 9 bases. Near its end, the DNA agrees better with TRBJ2-7, so the J call may be wrong. The germline V gene has CDR1 LNHDA and CDR2 SQIVND (reference sequence). This CDR3 comprises 15 residues. CDR3 residues: CASSPAGGGTYEQYF. The CDR3 DNA follows: TGTGCCAGTAGTCCCGCGGGAGGGGGGACCTACGAGCAGTACTTC.

Notes on this clone: This sample also contains other DNA sequences that code for the same CDR3. The V gene is TRBV4-1, the J gene TRBJ2-1; D unclear. Per the germline V gene, CDR1 is MGHRA and CDR2 is YSYEKL. The CDR3 has 13 residues. Deletions cut 1 base from V and 5 bases from J, with 6 bases between. The CDR3 region is CASSQVGNNEQFF. CDR3 in DNA: TGCGCCAGCAGCCAAGTCGGAAACAATGAGCAGTTCTTC.

This chain links TRBV7-9 with TRBJ2-5, with D possibly matching TRBD2 (5 bases). Germline CDR1 SEHNR, CDR2 FQNEAQ (reference sequence). There are 14 residues in the CDR3. V lost 5 bases, J lost 2 bases, and 12 bases lay in between. CDR3 in amino acids: CASSLSPGQETQYF. The CDR3, as DNA: TGTGCCAGCAGCCTTAGCCCGGGGCAAGAGACCCAGTACTTC.

The chain uses TRBV5-4 and TRBJ2-7; possible D gene TRBD2, 6 bases. The CDR3 runs 14 residues. V gave up 2 bases and J gave up 0 bases, with 9 bases separating them. Per the germline V gene, CDR1 is SGHNT and CDR2 is YYREEE (reference sequence). This CDR3 reads CASSFSGTSYEQYF. In nucleotides, the CDR3 is TGTGCCAGCAGCTTTAGCGGTACCTCCTACGAGCAGTACTTC.

The chain employs TRBV11-3 and TRBJ2-4; possible D gene TRBD2, 5 bases. The CDR3 runs 13 residues. The V and J ends lost 6 bases and 4 bases respectively, with 10 bases between them. Germline values: CDR1 SGHNT, CDR2 YENEEA. The CDR3 loop reads CASRSGAKNIQYF. The CDR3 DNA reads as TGTGCCAGCAGAAGCGGAGCAAAAAACATTCAGTACTTC.

This clone has just a few counts. This rearrangement joins TRBV7-8 to TRBJ2-1; D perhaps matches TRBD2 (7 bases). The germline gives CDR1 SGHVS, CDR2 FQNEAQ. The CDR3 has 17 amino acids. The V gene lost 2 bases and the J gene lost 1 base, with 15 bases spanning the gap. Written as DNA, the CDR3 is TGTGCCAGCAGCTTAAGGGAGGGGGGGGTTTCCTACAATGAGCAGTTCTTC. Amino acid sequence: CASSLREGGVSYNEQFF.

The rearrangement links TRBV28 to TRBJ1-4; a possible D gene is TRBD1 (6 bases). Germline CDR1 and CDR2: MDHEN and SYDVKM. This CDR3 comprises 15 residues. The V end lost 5 bases, the J end lost 4 bases, and 14 bases lay between the germline ends. The CDR3 spells CASSQTTGGNEKLFF. The CDR3 DNA follows: TGTGCCAGCAGTCAAACGACAGGTGGTAATGAAAAACTGTTTTTT.

This clone was observed a few times. The chain carries TRBV30 and TRBJ1-2; D call uncertain. Germline V CDR1 and CDR2: GTSNPN, SVGIG (reference sequence). Trimming took off 4 bases at V and 1 base at J, with 7 bases between the two ends. This CDR3 is 12 amino acids long. DNA for the CDR3: TGTGCCTGGATGAGTCTTAACTATGGCTACACCTTC. Translation: CAWMSLNYGYTF.

This clone was seen a handful of times. V is TRBV13 and J is TRBJ1-1, with TRBD1 identical over 9 bases. Germline CDR1 is PRHDT and CDR2 is FYEKMQ (reference sequence). J was trimmed by 1 base and V by 4 bases; bases with no gene match: 4. The CDR3 is made up of 15 amino acids. In DNA form, the CDR3 reads TGTGCCAGCAGCTCGCCGGGACAGGGGAACACTGAAGCTTTCTTT. Its translation: CASSSPGQGNTEAFF.

To note about this clone: One end of the junction does not line up with germline, which may come from a read error. The chain couples TRBV5-4 to TRBJ2-7; D uncertain. Germline-derived CDR1 and CDR2 are SGHNT and YYREEE (reference sequence). The CDR3 consists of 13 residues. CDR3 DNA sequence: TGCGCCAGCAGCCAAGCCGGAACCTACGAGCAGTACTTC. It translates to CASSQAGTYEQYF.

The rearrangement joins TRBV6-1 to TRBJ2-1; 7 nucleotides align to TRBD1. Germline V gene lookup returns CDR1 MNHNS and CDR2 SASEGT. V lost 8 bases and J lost 4; bases outside the gene matches: 11. The length of the CDR3 is 15 residues. The CDR3 region is CASPKSDREYNEQFF. CDR3 DNA sequence: TGTGCCAGCCCAAAAAGCGACAGGGAGTACAATGAGCAGTTCTTC.

This rearrangement joins TRBV27 to TRBJ2-2; 14 bases map to TRBD2. Germline CDR1 reads MNHEY; CDR2 reads SMNVEV (reference sequence). There are 17 residues in the CDR3. The trim removed 3 bases at V and 4 bases at J, leaving 4 bases unmatched. The CDR3 nucleotides read TGTGCCAGCAGTTTCCTGGGACTAGCGGGAGCCACCGGGGAGCTGTTTTTT. Residues: CASSFLGLAGATGELFF.

Only a few counts were recorded for this clone. The chain recombines TRBV13 with TRBJ1-1; unclear D gene. The length of the CDR3 is 16 residues. Trimming pared 2 bases from V and 0 bases from J, leaving 13 bases between. Germline V gene sequence: CDR1 PRHDT, CDR2 FYEKMQ (reference sequence). The chain's CDR3 is CASSLSPGSVNTEAFF. The CDR3 nucleotides are TGTGCCAGCAGCTTATCCCCAGGTTCGGTGAACACTGAAGCTTTCTTT.

This clone has ten or more counts. This rearrangement joins TRBV2 to TRBJ2-7; D not certain. The germline V gene encodes CDR1 SNHLY and CDR2 FYNNEI. Deletions cut 0 bases from V and 3 bases from J, with 15 bases between. The CDR3 runs 16 residues. The CDR3: CASSEATPVFSYEQYF. CDR3 nucleotide sequence: TGTGCCAGCAGTGAAGCGACTCCGGTTTTTAGCTACGAGCAGTACTTC.